The 23 T cell receptor beta chains reported below all come from one sample, sequenced in a study of cytomegalovirus exposure and HLA in healthy donors. PCR employed 60 Vbeta and 13 Jbeta primers. Using immunoSEQ multiplex PCR, the repertoire was profiled, and TCRdb retains in-frame clones only, with some absent. The repertoire includes 170,000 or so clones, 79% of them detected once, and 0.65% to 0.75% sits in the top ten. The specimen sequenced was PBMCs. The receptors come from a woman between 40 and 55 years old in good health and CMV-seronegative.

The CDR3 sequence is CATTRQGTYGYTF. In DNA, the CDR3 is TGTGCCACCACCCGACAGGGGACCTATGGCTACACCTTC. The rearrangement links TRBV15 to TRBJ1-2, with 8 bases matching TRBD1. CDR3 length: 13 amino acids. CDR1 is LNHNV and CDR2 is YYDKDF in the germline V gene (reference sequence). J lost 4 bases, V lost 7 bases, and 5 bases had no gene match.

This chain connects TRBV5-1 to TRBJ2-7, with a tentative D call TRBD2 (5 bases). The CDR3 contains 14 residues. V lost 0 bases to trimming and J lost 3 bases, with 10 bases between them. Per the germline V gene, CDR1 is SGHRS and CDR2 is YFSETQ. CDR3: CASSLARGSYEQYF. The CDR3 DNA reads as TGCGCCAGCAGCTTGGCCCGTGGGAGCTACGAGCAGTACTTC.

The rearrangement links TRBV28 to TRBJ2-5; D is unresolved. The V end lost 2 bases, the J end lost 4 bases, and 5 bases lay between the germline ends. The CDR3 spans 12 residues. Germline V gene data show CDR1 as MDHEN and CDR2 as SYDVKM. The CDR3 region is CASSLISETQYF. The CDR3 nucleotides are TGTGCCAGCAGTTTAATATCAGAGACCCAGTACTTC.

This chain connects TRBV7-9 to TRBJ1-4; D remains ambiguous. This CDR3 has 14 residues. Germline CDR1 and CDR2: SEHNR and FQNEAQ (reference sequence). V gave up 3 bases and J gave up 3 bases, with 8 bases separating them. CDR3 DNA: TGTGCCAGCAGCTTTGAGGGAGCTAATGAAAAACTGTTTTTT. Translated, it gives CASSFEGANEKLFF.

The chain is built from TRBV28 and TRBJ2-7, with 9 bases aligning to TRBD1. Per germline, CDR1 MDHEN and CDR2 SYDVKM. Germline trimming cut 4 bases from V and 4 bases from J; bases unmatched to any gene: 5. The CDR3 is 14 amino acids. The CDR3 coding sequence is TGTGCCAGCAGTTCACAGGGGGCCTCATACGAGCAGTACTTC. Translation gives CASSSQGASYEQYF.

This clone occurred once. This sequence joins TRBV12-5 and TRBJ1-6, with D possibly matching TRBD1 (5 bases). With 7 bases removed from V and 0 bases from J, the gap between germline ends came to 25 bases. This CDR3 spans 20 amino acids. Germline assignment: CDR1 LGHNT and CDR2 FRNRAP. CDR3 loop: CASARRPGHDLSSYNSPLHF. Here the CDR3 DNA reads TGTGCTAGTGCCCGTCGGCCAGGGCACGACTTAAGCTCCTATAATTCACCCCTCCACTTT. The variable domain in full, completed from reference TRBV12-5 and TRBJ1-6, reads DARVTQTPRHKVTEMGQEVTMRCQPILGHNTVFWYRQTMMQGLELLAYFRNRAPLDDSGMPKDRFSAEMPDATLATLKIQPSEPRDSAVYFCASARRPGHDLSSYNSPLHFGNGTRLTVT.

This chain links TRBV9 with TRBJ2-1; 9 nucleotides match TRBD2. V lost 3 bases and J lost 2; bases outside the gene matches: 6. The germline V gene encodes CDR1 SGDLS and CDR2 YYNGEE. The CDR3 covers 16 residues. In nucleotides, the CDR3 is TGTGCCAGCAGCGGAGGAATAGCGGGAGCCTACAATGAGCAGTTCTTC. Its translation is CASSGGIAGAYNEQFF.

The genes are TRBV28 and TRBJ2-5; D not certain. Near its end, the DNA agrees better with TRBJ2-7, so the J call may be wrong. CDR3 length: 12 amino acids. Germline CDR1 is MDHEN and CDR2 is SYDVKM. DNA for the CDR3: TGTGCCAGCAGTCCCCGCGCCTACGAGCAGTACTTC. Protein sequence: CASSPRAYEQYF.

V is TRBV18 and J is TRBJ2-2, with 7 bases fitting TRBD1. The germline V gene encodes CDR1 KGHSH and CDR2 LQKENI. V was clipped by 5 bases and J by 8 bases; unmatched bases: 8. The CDR3 runs 14 residues. In nucleotides, the CDR3 is TGTGCCAGCTCATCACAGGGGATGGAGGGGGAGCTGTTTTTT. Encoded protein: CASSSQGMEGELFF.

This chain links TRBV19 with TRBJ1-4; tentatively, D is TRBD1 (6 bases). The CDR3 is 15 residues long. V was pared by 3 bases and J by 6 bases, with 14 bases between. Germline V CDR1 and CDR2: LNHDA, SQIVND (reference sequence). In DNA form, the CDR3 reads TGTGCCAGTAGTATGCAGGGGACGGGTTATGAAAAACTGTTTTTT. It yields the protein CASSMQGTGYEKLFF.

The V call is TRBV11-3, the J call TRBJ2-7; 8 nucleotides line up with TRBD2. This CDR3 has 18 amino acids. CDR1 and CDR2 from the germline V gene are SGHNT and YENEEA. V was pared by 3 bases and J by 9 bases, with 22 bases of the junction left unmatched. CDR3: CASSLPNGSEREWSGQYF. The CDR3 DNA reads as TGTGCCAGCAGCTTGCCAAATGGGAGTGAGCGGGAGTGGAGCGGGCAGTACTTC.

This chain links TRBV5-1 with TRBJ2-7, with D maybe TRBD1 (6 bases). Germline V CDR1 and CDR2: SGHRS, YFSETQ. The CDR3 extends over 13 amino acids. Trimming cost V 4 bases and J 5 bases, with 13 bases left between them. The CDR3 sequence: CASSTTGIHEQYF. The CDR3 DNA sequence: TGCGCCAGCAGCACCACAGGGATCCACGAGCAGTACTTC.

This chain links TRBV7-9 with TRBJ2-5; D not resolved. The assigned J gene may be wrong: the sequence end matches TRBJ2-7 better. Germline values: CDR1 SEHNR, CDR2 FQNEAQ (reference sequence). The CDR3 runs 14 residues. The CDR3 DNA reads as TGTGCCAGCAGCTTACCGGGTAACTCCTACGAGCAGTACTTC. This codes for CASSLPGNSYEQYF.

The rearrangement joins TRBV6-5 to TRBJ2-3; possible D gene TRBD2, 6 bases. The ends were cut back, 2 bases at V and 6 bases at J, with 15 bases in the middle. The CDR3 totals 15 residues. CDR1 and CDR2 (germline): MNHEY, SVGAGI. The DNA for the CDR3 is TGTGCCAGCAGTTACAGTACCGGGAGCGGGGATACGCAGTATTTT. This encodes CASSYSTGSGDTQYF.

This chain uses TRBV6-4 with TRBJ2-1; 12 nucleotides agree with TRBD2. Germline V gives CDR1 MRHNA, CDR2 SNTAGT. This CDR3 is built from 15 residues. Germline trimming cut 6 bases from V and 9 bases from J; bases unmatched to any gene: 9. CDR3 sequence (DNA): TGTGCCAGCAGCCCCGAGACTAGCGGGAGACGTGAGCAGTTCTTC. Protein sequence: CASSPETSGRREQFF.

This chain connects TRBV4-2 to TRBJ1-4; TRBD1 matches at 10 bases. The CDR3 runs 18 residues. The germline V gene has CDR1 LGHNA and CDR2 YNFKEQ. After removal of 0 bases from V and 5 bases from J, the junction contained 9 bases not matched to a gene. The CDR3 is CASSQDSGPGQGNEKLFF. The CDR3 nucleotides are TGTGCCAGCAGCCAAGACAGTGGGCCGGGACAGGGGAATGAAAAACTGTTTTTT.

V usage is TRBV11-2 and J usage is TRBJ2-5; the match to TRBD2 covers 7 bases. CDR1 and CDR2 (germline): SGHAT, FQNNGV. The CDR3 consists of 16 residues. V gave up 0 bases and J gave up 4 bases; unmatched junction bases: 8. DNA for the CDR3: TGTGCCAGCAGCTTAGATTGGCGGTCTAGCGGAGAGACCCAGTACTTC. This translates into CASSLDWRSSGETQYF.

This chain links TRBV19 with TRBJ2-1, with 8 bases aligning to TRBD1. The V and J ends lost 6 bases and 9 bases, in that order; junction bases with no gene match: 10. CDR1 is LNHDA, CDR2 SQIVND, per germline (reference sequence). This CDR3 region has 14 residues. The CDR3 here is CASRRTGSGGEQFF. The CDR3 nucleotides are TGTGCCAGTAGAAGGACAGGGAGTGGAGGTGAGCAGTTCTTC.

This clone was observed a single time. The chain has TRBV27 and TRBJ1-3, with D tentatively TRBD1 (6 bases). The V end was cut by 6 bases, the J end by 4 bases, with 13 bases between. The germline V gene encodes CDR1 MNHEY and CDR2 SMNVEV (reference sequence). This CDR3 region has 14 residues. The chain's CDR3 is CASSTGTPGNTIYF. The DNA of the CDR3 is TGTGCCAGCAGCACCGGGACACCCGGAAACACCATATATTTT.

The J gene is TRBJ1-5, the V gene TRBV19, with D perhaps TRBD1 (5 bases). The CDR3 runs 13 residues. Trimming left V 7 bases short and J 0 bases short, with 7 bases between. CDR1 LNHDA and CDR2 SQIVND come from the germline V gene (reference sequence). For the CDR3, the DNA is TGTGCCAGTACTAGGGGTAGCAATCAGCCCCAGCATTTT. Protein sequence: CASTRGSNQPQHF.

The rearrangement joins TRBV6-6 to TRBJ2-3, with 8 nucleotides matching TRBD2. This CDR3 is 15 amino acids long. V shed 6 bases, J shed 1 base, and the junction held 6 bases outside the gene matches. Germline-derived CDR1 and CDR2 are MNHNY and SVGAGI (reference sequence). This chain's CDR3 is CASRATGGRTDTQYF. DNA of the CDR3: TGTGCCAGCAGAGCGACGGGGGGGCGCACAGATACGCAGTATTTT.

The chain uses TRBV7-6 and TRBJ1-4; 7 nucleotides agree with TRBD1. The CDR3 is 14 amino acids. With 7 bases clipped from V and 4 bases from J, the junction kept 6 bases outside the gene matches. Germline values: CDR1 SGHVS, CDR2 FNYEAQ. Here the CDR3 DNA reads TGTGCCAGCACCCGATACAGGGGTAATGAAAAACTGTTTTTT. This codes for CASTRYRGNEKLFF.

Notes on this clone: One junction end does not reproduce the germline sequence, and a read error may be involved. The rearrangement joins TRBV5-6 to TRBJ2-5, with 7 bases matching TRBD2. With the DNA end fitting TRBJ2-7 better, the J assignment may be wrong. CDR3 length: 14 residues. Germline lookup yields CDR1 SGHDT and CDR2 YYEEEE. CDR3 nucleotide sequence: TGTGCCAGCAGCGGCGGACTAGGATCCTTCGAGCAGTACTTC. Translation: CASSGGLGSFEQYF.